The rows below give T cell receptor beta chains drawn from one sample of a study of T cells in Graves' hyperthyroidism and ophthalmopathy. Using its own MiXCR run on the multiplex PCR reads, TCRdb lists one record per CDR3 protein. The table records around 350,000 distinct CDR3 sequences, roughly an eighth of them present only once. Sequenced input: blood. The receptors derive from a woman younger than 30 with Graves' hyperthyroidism. Each CDR3 is given with its conserved first and last residue.

cdr3_aa j_call v_call
CASSLAPELGYTF TRBJ1-2 TRBV7-6
CASSEVYGQQVGSINQPQHF TRBJ1-5 TRBV28
CASGAGGSYNEQFF TRBJ2-1 TRBV27
CATSSPNRGGAFF TRBJ1-1 TRBV15
CSALRQGAPRSSYEQYF TRBJ2-7 TRBV20-1
CSAVGEDRATDTQYF TRBJ2-3 TRBV20-1
CASSKGETETQYF TRBJ2-5 TRBV5-1
CASSSISENEQFF TRBJ2-1 TRBV7-2
CASSFPGQSTGELFF TRBJ2-2 TRBV12-3/TRBV12-4
CASSSLDRGPQETQYF TRBJ2-5 TRBV5-1
CASSQEISNQPQHF TRBJ1-5 TRBV18
CASSKEGTSGDYEQYF TRBJ2-7 TRBV19
CSVAVDSLNTEAFF TRBJ1-1 TRBV29-1
CATSPGLAANTGELFF TRBJ2-2 TRBV12-3/TRBV12-4
CSIVVQYNEQFF TRBJ2-1 TRBV29-1
CASSLEQDARDNEQFF TRBJ2-1 TRBV7-7
CASSPTAGDQPQHF TRBJ1-5 TRBV5-1
CASSEVPETEAFF TRBJ1-1 TRBV6-1
CASGLAGHEQFF TRBJ2-1 TRBV19
CASSLDLTRFNGSKVTYNEQFF TRBJ2-1 TRBV5-1
CASSKDSANTGELFF TRBJ2-2 TRBV2
CASSNLIRALGETQYF TRBJ2-5 TRBV4-1
CASTSSVANEQFF TRBJ2-1 TRBV7-6
CASSSQGVATNEKLFF TRBJ1-4 TRBV7-2
CASSIRAEENTEAFF TRBJ1-1 TRBV19
CAWSRTPGETQYF TRBJ2-5 TRBV30